The T cell receptor beta chain described here comes from a study of blood T cell repertoires in COVID-19. Whole-study context: COVID-19 samples from acute and convalescent phases originated in the United States, Italy and Spain. PBMCs, B-cell-depleted T cells, or T cells were the source of the cDNA or gDNA that made up the material.

In the study's own analysis: Amplified reference gene primers provided the basis for estimating nucleated cell counts. Sequencing used immunoSEQ multiplex PCR; TCRdb keeps in-frame clones, though not all of them. Clone size and V and J calls were adopted from that table, with D and trimming inferred from the DNA. The sample has fewer than 150,000 clones; 85% are singletons. Germline V gene sequence: CDR1 MNHEY, CDR2 SMNVEV (reference sequence). The CDR3 has 13 amino acids. Trimming removed 6 bases from V and 4 bases from J; junction bases left unmatched: 5. The source material was peripheral blood. The source of this sequence is a human donor in a cohort sampled during active COVID-19. This chain links TRBV27 with TRBJ1-1, with 7 positions matching TRBD1. CDR3 nucleotide sequence: TGTGCCAGCAGGCCAGGGGGATTCACTGAAGCTTTCTTT. Translating it yields CASRPGGFTEAFF.